Given below is one T cell receptor (beta chain) in context. The sample has other DNA sequences that encode this CDR3 too. Produced via immunoSEQ multiplex PCR; TCRdb's table is partial and in-frame only. The sample holds around 370,000 clones, approximately 90% seen once. In germline, CDR1 is LNHDA, CDR2 SQIVND (reference sequence). V dropped 6 bases and J dropped 1 base, with 9 bases sitting between them. CDR3 length: 13 amino acids. The data originate from a study of blood T cell repertoires in COVID-19. Participant reports of clinical history set cohort assignment. Two consecutive negative NP/OP PCR tests, clearance, or resolved symptoms defined Cohort 3 recovery.

The V gene is TRBV19, the J gene TRBJ1-1; D unresolved. The sequenced sample consisted of PBMCs or T cells enriched from blood (not recorded which). This sequence originates from a woman between 18 and 29 years old who had recovered from COVID-19. The CDR3 coding sequence is TGTGCCAGTAGCCTAGGCGGGAACACTGAAGCTTTCTTT. As protein: CASSLGGNTEAFF.